A single sample gave rise to the 14 T cell receptor beta chains below, sequenced in a study of T cells in localized non-small cell lung cancer. Sequenced by immunoSEQ multiplex PCR; TCRdb stores in-frame clones only, minus some. Among 30,000 to 45,000 clones, 87% were seen once, and the ten largest hold under 8.5%. The source was peripheral blood, collected before any cancer treatment. These receptors were taken from a woman aged 40 to 75 with stage I lung adenocarcinoma.

This sequence joins TRBV7-9 and TRBJ2-7; no clear D. Germline V CDR1 and CDR2: SEHNR, FQNEAQ (reference sequence). This CDR3 is 13 amino acids long. Trimming shortened V by 5 bases and J by 2 bases, and 10 bases separated the two germline ends. The CDR3 DNA reads TGTGCCAGCAGCCCATCCCTGACCTACGAGCAGTACTTC. Translated: CASSPSLTYEQYF.

V and J are TRBV11-2 and TRBJ2-5; tentatively, D is TRBD1 (6 bases). The CDR3 is 15 amino acids. Germline values: CDR1 SGHAT, CDR2 FQNNGV. V was pared by 3 bases and J by 1 base, with 12 bases between. CDR3 DNA: TGTGCCAGCAGCTTCGCCGGGACACCCCAAGAGACCCAGTACTTC. It specifies CASSFAGTPQETQYF.

V is TRBV28 and J is TRBJ1-3; D gene unclear. The germline gives CDR1 MDHEN, CDR2 SYDVKM. The V gene lost 3 bases and the J gene lost 0 bases, with 9 bases spanning the gap. The CDR3 spans 15 residues. The CDR3 DNA is TGTGCCAGCAGTTTTCTCGGAGACTCTGGAAACACCATATATTTT. It translates to CASSFLGDSGNTIYF.

The chain joins TRBV5-6 to TRBJ1-1; D possibly corresponds to TRBD1 (5 bases). In germline, CDR1 is SGHDT, CDR2 YYEEEE. This CDR3 comprises 13 residues. Between the trimmed V and J ends, which lost 0 bases and 4 bases, there was a span of 7 bases. CDR3 nucleotides: TGTGCCAGCAGCTTGGCAGGGTTCACTGAAGCTTTCTTT. It yields the protein CASSLAGFTEAFF.

This clone appeared a single time. The CDR3 is CASRKPDTPPGELFF. The CDR3 DNA reads TGTGCCAGTAGGAAACCGGACACCCCACCGGGGGAGCTGTTTTTT. The chain combines TRBV19 with TRBJ2-2; the D gene is possibly TRBD1 (5 bases). Trimming shortened V by 6 bases and J by 8 bases, and 19 bases separated the two germline ends. Per germline, CDR1 LNHDA and CDR2 SQIVND (reference sequence). The CDR3 totals 15 residues.

V and J are TRBV5-1 and TRBJ2-3; D gene uncertain. Trimming cost V 4 bases and J 3 bases, with 9 bases left between them. This CDR3 has 13 residues. Germline CDR1 SGHRS, CDR2 YFSETQ. The CDR3 loop is CASSLLATDTQYF. The CDR3, as DNA: TGCGCCAGCAGCCTACTGGCTACAGATACGCAGTATTTT.

The gene calls are TRBV28 and TRBJ1-4, with TRBD1 identical over 8 bases. The CDR3 loop spans 17 amino acids. The V and J ends lost 1 base and 7 bases, in that order; junction bases with no gene match: 11. Germline V gives CDR1 MDHEN, CDR2 SYDVKM. In DNA form, the CDR3 reads TGTGCCAGCAGTTTATCTGGGCAGGGGGCGATGGGTGAAAAACTGTTTTTT. Encoded protein: CASSLSGQGAMGEKLFF.

The chain links TRBV2 to TRBJ2-3, with 8 bases aligning to TRBD2. CDR1 is SNHLY and CDR2 is FYNNEI in the germline V gene. J was trimmed by 5 bases and V by 7 bases; bases with no gene match: 5. This CDR3 region has 13 residues. The CDR3 nucleotides read TGTGCCAGCACGGGGGGGATAGGAGATACGCAGTATTTT. It is translated as CASTGGIGDTQYF.

The V and J genes are TRBV5-1 and TRBJ2-5; 8 nucleotides align to TRBD2. CDR3 length: 13 amino acids. With V trimmed by 4 bases and J by 5 bases, 4 bases remained unmatched. CDR1 is SGHRS and CDR2 is YFSETQ in the germline V gene. In DNA, the CDR3 is TGCGCCAGCAGCCGGGGGGGATCGGAGACCCAGTACTTC. The encoded protein is CASSRGGSETQYF.

The chain is built from TRBV11-2 and TRBJ1-1; D not certain. Per germline, CDR1 SGHAT and CDR2 FQNNGV. The length of the CDR3 is 13 residues. V was trimmed by 3 bases and J by 0 bases, leaving 5 bases between them. CDR3: CASSFRMNTEAFF. CDR3 in DNA: TGTGCCAGCAGCTTTAGAATGAACACTGAAGCTTTCTTT.

The chain recombines TRBV18 with TRBJ1-4; weak D call: TRBD1 (5 bases). Germline-derived CDR1 and CDR2 are KGHSH and LQKENI. The germline V and J ends were trimmed by 3 bases and 5 bases, with 7 bases remaining between them. This CDR3 has 13 amino acids. The CDR3 DNA follows: TGTGCCAGCTCACCCACAGGCAATGAAAAACTGTTTTTT. The encoded protein is CASSPTGNEKLFF.

The rearrangement links TRBV7-2 to TRBJ2-1; TRBD2 is a possible D gene (6 bases). Germline loops: CDR1 SGHTA, CDR2 FQGNSA. The CDR3 has 14 amino acids. Trimming left V 4 bases short and J 8 bases short, with 15 bases between. The CDR3 loop is CASSSPAGSYEQFF. In nucleotides, the CDR3 is TGTGCCAGCAGCTCACCTGCGGGAAGCTATGAGCAGTTCTTC.

The rearrangement joins TRBV28 to TRBJ2-7; 8 positions match TRBD1. Trimming removed 8 bases from V and 5 bases from J; junction bases left unmatched: 14. The germline gives CDR1 MDHEN, CDR2 SYDVKM. The CDR3 spans 15 residues. The chain's CDR3 is CASATSGTGLNEQYF. CDR3 in DNA: TGTGCCAGCGCCACCTCCGGGACAGGACTCAACGAGCAGTACTTC. Looking up the rest from reference TRBV28 and TRBJ2-7 gives the full variable domain: DVKVTQSSRYLVKRTGEKVFLECVQDMDHENMFWYRQDPGLGLRLIYFSYDVKMKEKGDIPEGYSVSREKKERFSLILESASTNQTSMYLCASATSGTGLNEQYFGPGTRLTVT.

The genes are TRBV13 and TRBJ1-1; 7 bases agree with TRBD1. The V and J ends lost 4 bases and 0 bases, in that order; junction bases with no gene match: 11. Per the germline V gene, CDR1 is PRHDT and CDR2 is FYEKMQ (reference sequence). The CDR3 is made up of 17 amino acids. The CDR3 reads CASSSDRAMGMNTEAFF. CDR3 sequence (DNA): TGTGCCAGCAGCTCCGACAGGGCCATGGGCATGAACACTGAAGCTTTCTTT.